The next 28 T cell receptor beta chains were all read from a single sample in a study of T cell responses to AZD1222 COVID-19 vaccine. The assay was immunoSEQ multiplex PCR, and TCRdb's table has in-frame clones only and misses some. The table includes around 130,000 clones, roughly 93% detected once. The material was peripheral blood, obtained on day 0 of AZD1222 vaccination. The receptors shown here come from an adult in good health.

This clone showed up just once. CDR3 DNA: TGTGCCAGTAGTATAGTAAGGGAGGGCAATCAGCCCCAGCATTTT. This gives the protein CASSIVREGNQPQHF. The genes are TRBV19 and TRBJ1-5; the D is unclear. This CDR3 region has 15 residues. The V end was cut by 1 base, the J end by 2 bases, with 9 bases between. The germline V gene encodes CDR1 LNHDA and CDR2 SQIVND (reference sequence).

The J gene is TRBJ2-3, the V gene TRBV5-4; 7 nucleotides line up with TRBD2. There are 16 residues in the CDR3. V dropped 3 bases and J dropped 3; count of bases not matched to a gene: 10. Germline CDR1 is SGHNT and CDR2 is YYREEE (reference sequence). The CDR3 sequence is CASSSLRGDTTDTQYF. As DNA, the CDR3 is TGTGCCAGCAGCTCTCTTCGGGGGGATACTACAGATACGCAGTATTTT.

This clone is a singleton in its sample. The genes are TRBV9 and TRBJ1-1; D is ambiguous. V was shortened by 0 bases and J by 1 base, with 7 bases between the two germline ends. The CDR3 has 14 residues. CDR1 is SGDLS, CDR2 YYNGEE, per germline. This CDR3 is CASSVGSGNTEAFF. Here the CDR3 DNA reads TGTGCCAGCAGCGTAGGATCAGGGAACACTGAAGCTTTCTTT.

The chain has TRBV5-1 and TRBJ2-3; D call uncertain. The CDR3 covers 14 residues. Trimming cost V 1 base and J 3 bases, with 9 bases left between them. Germline CDR1 reads SGHRS; CDR2 reads YFSETQ. CDR3 in amino acids: CASSLQVGTDTQYF. In DNA, the CDR3 is TGCGCCAGCAGCTTGCAGGTAGGGACAGATACGCAGTATTTT.

The chain is built from TRBV2 and TRBJ2-2; D remains unclear. V lost 7 bases to trimming and J lost 4 bases, with 10 bases between them. Germline CDR1 reads SNHLY; CDR2 reads FYNNEI. The CDR3 runs 13 residues. CDR3 sequence reads: CASKSDVTGELFF. As DNA, the CDR3 is TGTGCCAGCAAAAGCGATGTCACCGGGGAGCTGTTTTTT. The full variable domain, in which reference TRBV2 and TRBJ2-2 provide the parts outside the CDR3, is EPEVTQTPSHQVTQMGQEVILRCVPISNHLYFYWYRQILGQKVEFLVSFYNNEISEKSEIFDDQFSVERPDGSNFTLKIRSTKLEDSAMYFCASKSDVTGELFFGEGSRLTVL.

The chain links TRBV13 to TRBJ1-1, with no clear D. The CDR3 totals 14 residues. Trimming removed 0 bases from V and 1 base from J, with 6 bases in between. In germline, CDR1 is PRHDT, CDR2 FYEKMQ (reference sequence). CDR3 protein: CASSLGRRNTEAFF. CDR3 DNA: TGTGCCAGCAGCTTAGGGAGAAGGAACACTGAAGCTTTCTTT. The whole variable domain, remainder taken from reference TRBV13 and TRBJ1-1, is AAGVIQSPRHLIKEKRETATLKCYPIPRHDTVYWYQQGPGQDPQFLISFYEKMQSDKGSIPDRFSAQQFSDYHSELNMSSLELGDSALYFCASSLGRRNTEAFFGQGTRLTVV.

The chain is built from TRBV28 and TRBJ2-5; TRBD1 is a possible D gene (5 bases). The CDR3 loop spans 11 amino acids. The germline V gene encodes CDR1 MDHEN and CDR2 SYDVKM. The V end lost 3 bases, the J end lost 7 bases, and 6 bases lay between the germline ends. The CDR3 nucleotides read TGTGCCAGCAGTTTTAGGGGGACCCAGTACTTC. It yields the protein CASSFRGTQYF. The full variable domain, in which reference TRBV28 and TRBJ2-5 provide the parts outside the CDR3, is DVKVTQSSRYLVKRTGEKVFLECVQDMDHENMFWYRQDPGLGLRLIYFSYDVKMKEKGDIPEGYSVSREKKERFSLILESASTNQTSMYLCASSFRGTQYFGPGTRLLVL.

The rearrangement joins TRBV25-1 to TRBJ2-6, with D unclear. V lost 1 base and J 0 bases, leaving 4 bases between the germline ends. This CDR3 contains 15 residues. Germline CDR1 is MGHDK and CDR2 is SYGVNS. The CDR3 is CASSEWDSGANVLTF. CDR3 bases: TGTGCCAGCAGTGAATGGGACTCTGGGGCCAACGTCCTGACTTTC.

The chain carries TRBV5-1 and TRBJ2-1; D assignment may be TRBD1 or TRBD2 (5 bases each). Germline V CDR1 and CDR2: SGHRS, YFSETQ. CDR3 size: 16 residues. V was cut by 3 bases and J by 2 bases, with 15 bases left in between. The CDR3 DNA is TGCGCCAGCAGCTCTGGGACGGGTCCCCCCTACAATGAGCAGTTCTTC. Its protein is CASSSGTGPPYNEQFF.

The rearrangement uses TRBV29-1 and TRBJ2-1, with 8 bases that match TRBD2. J lost 0 bases, V lost 4 bases, and 5 bases had no gene match. The CDR3 consists of 15 residues. Germline-derived CDR1 and CDR2 are SQVTM and ANQGSEA. The CDR3 DNA reads as TGCAGCGTTGGGCCGGGAGGGAACTCCTACAATGAGCAGTTCTTC. Protein sequence: CSVGPGGNSYNEQFF.

V usage is TRBV24-1 and J usage is TRBJ1-5; D perhaps matches TRBD1 (6 bases). Trimming took off 4 bases at V and 7 bases at J, with 13 bases between the two ends. The CDR3 totals 14 residues. Germline CDR1 reads KGHDR; CDR2 reads SFDVKD. This CDR3 reads CATSDHRVGQPQHF. CDR3 nucleotide sequence: TGTGCCACCAGTGACCACAGGGTCGGCCAGCCCCAGCATTTT.

This clone is a singleton in its sample. The rearrangement links TRBV28 to TRBJ1-4; D is possibly TRBD1 (6 bases). The germline V gene encodes CDR1 MDHEN and CDR2 SYDVKM. The CDR3 is 14 residues long. The germline V and J ends were trimmed by 5 bases and 7 bases, with 14 bases remaining between them. DNA for the CDR3: TGTGCCAGCAGTCTACAGGGAGGAAGTGAAAAACTGTTTTTT. Its protein is CASSLQGGSEKLFF.

This clone came up once. The chain is built from TRBV19 and TRBJ2-7; TRBD1 matches at 7 bases. Trimming removed 0 bases from V and 0 bases from J; junction bases left unmatched: 8. This CDR3 is 17 amino acids long. Germline-derived CDR1 and CDR2 are LNHDA and SQIVND (reference sequence). The CDR3, as DNA: TGTGCCAGTAGTATAGAAGGCTGGGACAGCTACTCCTACGAGCAGTACTTC. It is translated as CASSIEGWDSYSYEQYF.

The genes are TRBV6-5 and TRBJ1-1, with D possibly being TRBD1 (5 bases). Germline CDR1 MNHEY, CDR2 SVGAGI. The germline V and J ends were trimmed by 2 bases and 2 bases, with 9 bases remaining between them. The CDR3 runs to 14 residues. The CDR3 is CASSYQGRNTEAFF. CDR3 DNA sequence: TGTGCCAGCAGTTACCAGGGAAGAAACACTGAAGCTTTCTTT.

The chain employs TRBV19 and TRBJ2-1; 13 bases are shared with TRBD2. Germline CDR1 is LNHDA and CDR2 is SQIVND (reference sequence). The CDR3 is made up of 16 amino acids. The V and J ends lost 4 bases and 10 bases, in that order; junction bases with no gene match: 10. The DNA for the CDR3 is TGTGCCAGTAGTACCGGGGGACTAGCGGGAAGGCGAGAGCAGTTCTTC. Its protein product is CASSTGGLAGRREQFF.

This clone was counted once. The genes are TRBV19 and TRBJ1-2; maybe TRBD1 (5 bases). V shed 5 bases and J shed 8 bases, with 18 bases lying between them. Germline CDR1 and CDR2: LNHDA and SQIVND (reference sequence). This CDR3 is built from 14 residues. CDR3 in DNA: TGTGCCAGTAGTCTCGGGACGGCCTTGGGAGGCTACACCTTC. Translating gives CASSLGTALGGYTF. Using reference TRBV19 and TRBJ1-2 for the parts outside the CDR3, the full variable domain is DGGITQSPKYLFRKEGQNVTLSCEQNLNHDAMYWYRQDPGQGLRLIYYSQIVNDFQKGDIAEGYSVSREKKESFPLTVTSAQKNPTAFYLCASSLGTALGGYTFGSGTRLTVV.

The V call is TRBV5-4, the J call TRBJ2-7, with D possibly being TRBD1 or TRBD2 (5 bases each). The V gene's germline CDR1 is SGHNT and CDR2 YYREEE (reference sequence). CDR3 length: 14 amino acids. Trimming took 0 bases from V and 4 from J, leaving 11 bases between them. CDR3 bases: TGTGCCAGCAGCTTGGTGGGACCCAGATACGAGCAGTACTTC. Amino acid sequence: CASSLVGPRYEQYF.

This rearrangement joins TRBV2 to TRBJ2-7, with a possible D match to TRBD2 (5 bases). In germline, CDR1 is SNHLY, CDR2 FYNNEI. The CDR3 loop spans 13 amino acids. Trimming took 6 bases from V and 3 from J, leaving 12 bases between them. CDR3 DNA: TGTGCCAGCAGGCACACTAGTGACTACGAGCAGTACTTC. Translated: CASRHTSDYEQYF.

The chain uses TRBV24-1 and TRBJ1-1, with no clear D. The CDR3 runs to 12 residues. Germline V gene lookup returns CDR1 KGHDR and CDR2 SFDVKD. Trimming left V 4 bases short and J 8 bases short, with 10 bases between. The CDR3 protein is CATSDSNGEAFF. CDR3 DNA sequence: TGTGCCACCAGTGACTCGAATGGAGAAGCTTTCTTT.

The chain is built from TRBV19 and TRBJ1-2; D is unclear. The V gene lost 3 bases and the J gene lost 6 bases, with 17 bases spanning the gap. The CDR3 length is 15 residues. Looked up from germline, CDR1 is LNHDA and CDR2 is SQIVND (reference sequence). CDR3: CASSMYLGQDHGYTF. CDR3 nucleotides: TGTGCCAGTAGTATGTATCTAGGTCAGGACCATGGCTACACCTTC.

The CDR3 DNA sequence: TGTGCCAGCAGCGCCACAAGGGGAGTTGGATCAATTGAAGCTTTCTTT. It translates to CASSATRGVGSIEAFF. The J gene is TRBJ1-1, the V gene TRBV7-2; a possible D gene is TRBD1 (5 bases). Trimming stripped 5 bases from V and 7 bases from J, with 23 bases between. Germline CDR1 SGHTA, CDR2 FQGNSA. This CDR3 comprises 16 residues.

The rearrangement links TRBV5-6 to TRBJ2-3; 7 bases match TRBD2. Germline V gives CDR1 SGHDT, CDR2 YYEEEE. This CDR3 contains 14 residues. Unmatched junction bases numbered 9, after V lost 3 bases and J lost 8 bases. CDR3 residues: CASSSSGSGGTQYF. CDR3 nucleotide sequence: TGTGCCAGCAGCTCTAGCGGATCCGGCGGTACGCAGTATTTT.

The rearrangement joins TRBV7-2 to TRBJ2-7; no firm D call. This CDR3 has 13 residues. Trimming took 2 bases from V and 1 from J, leaving 6 bases between them. CDR1 and CDR2 (germline): SGHTA, FQGNSA. The CDR3 coding sequence is TGTGCCAGCAGCTTACGGGTTTCCTACGAGCAGTACTTC. Translated, it gives CASSLRVSYEQYF. Supplemented by reference TRBV7-2 and TRBJ2-7, the full variable domain reads GAGVSQSPSNKVTEKGKDVELRCDPISGHTALYWYRQSLGQGLEFLIYFQGNSAPDKSGLPSDRFSAERTGGSVSTLTIQRTQQEDSAVYLCASSLRVSYEQYFGPGTRLTVT.

This chain uses TRBV7-3 with TRBJ2-2; possible D gene TRBD2, 6 bases. CDR1 and CDR2 (germline): SGHTA, FQGTGA. V gave up 6 bases and J gave up 5 bases, with 10 bases separating them. The CDR3 is 13 amino acids. The CDR3 reads CASSWDLTGELFF. The DNA of the CDR3 is TGTGCCAGCAGTTGGGACTTAACCGGGGAGCTGTTTTTT.

The chain couples TRBV9 to TRBJ1-3; D is unresolved. This CDR3 contains 16 residues. V lost 0 bases to trimming and J lost 4 bases, with 14 bases between them. The germline CDR1 and CDR2 sequences are SGDLS and YYNGEE. CDR3 residues: CASSVDPASHGNTIYF. The DNA of the CDR3 is TGTGCCAGCAGCGTAGACCCCGCGAGCCACGGAAACACCATATATTTT.

This clone was observed once. The chain uses TRBV19 and TRBJ1-2, with 8 bases aligning to TRBD1. The germline V gene encodes CDR1 LNHDA and CDR2 SQIVND (reference sequence). This CDR3 spans 18 amino acids. With V trimmed by 6 bases and J by 1 base, 16 bases remained unmatched. CDR3 sequence reads: CASRGMGQATRINYGYTF. DNA of the CDR3: TGTGCCAGTAGGGGGATGGGACAGGCGACCCGAATTAACTATGGCTACACCTTC.

The rearrangement links TRBV2 to TRBJ2-3, with 7 bases identical to TRBD2. The CDR3 has 15 residues. V was pared by 8 bases and J by 2 bases, with 10 bases of the junction left unmatched. In germline, CDR1 is SNHLY, CDR2 FYNNEI. CDR3 coding DNA: TGTGCCAGCGTCGGCGGGAGAACCCCCACAGATACGCAGTATTTT. It encodes CASVGGRTPTDTQYF.

The J gene is TRBJ2-3, the V gene TRBV10-3; D may be TRBD2 (5 bases). CDR1 ENHRY and CDR2 SYGVKD come from the germline V gene. V gave up 6 bases and J gave up 4 bases, with 14 bases separating them. The length of the CDR3 is 14 residues. CDR3 DNA sequence: TGTGCCATCAGCCTAAAGGACTTAGCAGATACGCAGTATTTT. Protein sequence: CAISLKDLADTQYF.